This T cell receptor beta chain comes out of a study of T cell responses to AZD1222 COVID-19 vaccine. TCRdb's table, derived via immunoSEQ multiplex PCR, lists solely in-frame clones and lacks some. The sample shows roughly 180,000 clones, about 89% of them seen only once. This CDR3 comprises 14 residues. This sequence originates from an adult who received the AZD1222 COVID-19 vaccine. The rearrangement uses TRBV12-2 and TRBJ2-7; TRBD1, as called in the table, went unchecked against the DNA. TRBV12-2 is designated a pseudogene. The starting material was peripheral blood, obtained 28 days after the second AZD1222 dose. The chain's CDR3 is CASRLGGHSYEQYF. The CDR3 coding sequence is TGTGCAAGTCGCTTAGGGGGACACTCTTACGAGCAGTACTTC.